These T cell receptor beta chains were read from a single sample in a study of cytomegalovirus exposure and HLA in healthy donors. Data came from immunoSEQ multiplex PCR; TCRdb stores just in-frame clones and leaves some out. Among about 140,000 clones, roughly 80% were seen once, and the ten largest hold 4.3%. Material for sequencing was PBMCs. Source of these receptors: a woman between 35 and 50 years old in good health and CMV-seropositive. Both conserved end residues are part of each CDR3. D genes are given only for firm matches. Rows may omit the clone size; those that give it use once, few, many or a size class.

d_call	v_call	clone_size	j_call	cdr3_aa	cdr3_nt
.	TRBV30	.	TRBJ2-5	CAWRPSGGQETQYF	TGTGCCTGGAGACCATCAGGGGGGCAAGAGACCCAGTACTTC
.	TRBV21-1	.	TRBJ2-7	CASSIQTLPPQGYEQYF	TGTGCCAGCAGCATACAAACCCTCCCTCCTCAGGGATACGAGCAGTACTTC
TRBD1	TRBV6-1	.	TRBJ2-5	CASSKRQGSVETQYF	TGTGCCAGCAGTAAAAGACAGGGCTCCGTGGAGACCCAGTACTTC
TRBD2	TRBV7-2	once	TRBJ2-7	CASSFNSGVPYYEQYF	TGTGCCAGCAGTTTTAACAGCGGGGTCCCTTACTACGAGCAGTACTTC
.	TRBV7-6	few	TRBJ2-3	CASSEAGQFSTDTQYF	TGTGCCAGCAGCGAGGCTGGACAGTTTAGCACAGATACGCAGTATTTT
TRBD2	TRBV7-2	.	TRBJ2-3	CASSRLAGATDTQYF	TGTGCCAGCAGCCGGCTAGCGGGAGCGACAGATACGCAGTATTTT
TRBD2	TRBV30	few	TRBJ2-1	CAWSGLAGGVPQFF	TGTGCCTGGAGCGGCCTAGCGGGGGGGGTCCCGCAGTTCTTC
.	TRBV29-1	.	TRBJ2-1	CSVEDSDTSYNEQFF	TGCAGCGTTGAAGATTCGGACACTTCCTACAATGAGCAGTTCTTC
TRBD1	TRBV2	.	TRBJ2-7	CASSMGQGAFYEQYF	TGTGCCAGCAGTATGGGACAGGGGGCATTCTACGAGCAGTACTTC
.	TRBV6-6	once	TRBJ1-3	CASSFEGVSGNTIYF	TGTGCCAGCAGCTTTGAGGGGGTGTCGGGAAACACCATATATTTT
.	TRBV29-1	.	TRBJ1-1	CSVESGLEAFF	TGCAGCGTTGAATCGGGACTAGAAGCTTTCTTT
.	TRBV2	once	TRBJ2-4	CASSPDSQLAKNIQYF	TGTGCCAGCAGTCCCGACAGCCAGCTAGCCAAAAACATTCAGTACTTC
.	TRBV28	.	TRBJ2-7	CASSSHMGSYEQYF	TGTGCCAGCAGTTCTCACATGGGCAGCTACGAGCAGTACTTC
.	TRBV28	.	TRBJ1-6	CASSVGGLNSPLHF	TGTGCCAGCAGTGTCGGGGGTCTTAATTCACCCCTCCACTTT
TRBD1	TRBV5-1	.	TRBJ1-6	CASSLARTGGNSPLHF	TGCGCCAGCAGCTTGGCCCGGACAGGGGGAAATTCACCCCTCCACTTT
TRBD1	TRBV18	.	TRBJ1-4	CASSRTGMGEKLFF	TGTGCCAGCTCACGGACAGGGATGGGGGAAAAACTGTTTTTT
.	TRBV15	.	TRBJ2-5	CATSRKQGTMRETQYF	TGTGCCACCAGCAGAAAACAGGGAACGATGAGGGAGACCCAGTACTTC
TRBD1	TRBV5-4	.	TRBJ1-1	CASSLRTGSNTEAFF	TGTGCCAGCAGCTTGAGGACAGGGTCGAACACTGAAGCTTTCTTT
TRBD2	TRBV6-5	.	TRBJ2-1	CASSYSIGTNYNEQFF	TGTGCCAGCAGTTACTCTATAGGGACTAACTACAATGAGCAGTTCTTC
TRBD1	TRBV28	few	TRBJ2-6	CASSKTGTGANVLTF	TGTGCCAGCAGCAAGACAGGGACTGGGGCCAACGTCCTGACTTTC
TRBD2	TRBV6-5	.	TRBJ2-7	CASSSGLVLSSYEQYF	TGTGCCAGCAGTTCCGGACTAGTCCTATCCTCCTACGAGCAGTACTTC
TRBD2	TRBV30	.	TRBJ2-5	CAWSPVAGGPGTQYF	TGTGCCTGGAGCCCGGTAGCGGGAGGGCCGGGGACCCAGTACTTC
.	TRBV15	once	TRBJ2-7	CATSRDSSREQYF	TGTGCCACCAGCAGAGATAGTTCGCGGGAGCAGTACTTC
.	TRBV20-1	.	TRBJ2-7	CSARDTYEQYF	TGCAGTGCTAGAGATACCTACGAGCAGTACTTC
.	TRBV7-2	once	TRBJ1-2	CASSLGENLNYGYTF	TGTGCCAGCAGCTTAGGGGAGAACTTGAACTATGGCTACACCTTC
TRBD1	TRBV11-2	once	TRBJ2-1	CASSLVPDRGSYNEQFF	TGTGCCAGCAGCTTAGTCCCCGACAGGGGCTCCTACAATGAGCAGTTCTTC
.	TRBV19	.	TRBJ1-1	CASSIDQAQAFF	TGTGCCAGTAGTATAGACCAGGCGCAAGCTTTCTTT
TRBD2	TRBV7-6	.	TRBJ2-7	CASSLLAGGDPSYEQYF	TGTGCCAGCAGCTTATTAGCGGGGGGAGACCCCTCCTACGAGCAGTACTTC
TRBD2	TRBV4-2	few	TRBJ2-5	CASSQVERDESWTQYF	TGTGCCAGCAGCCAAGTAGAGCGGGACGAGAGTTGGACCCAGTACTTC
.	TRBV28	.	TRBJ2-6	CASSSPAGTGANVLTF	TGTGCCAGCAGTTCCCCGGCGGGGACTGGGGCCAACGTCCTGACTTTC
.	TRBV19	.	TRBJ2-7	CASAFLPSYEQYF	TGTGCCAGTGCGTTCCTCCCTTCCTACGAGCAGTACTTC
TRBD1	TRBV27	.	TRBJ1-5	CASSSMGQGLHQPQHF	TGTGCCAGCTCTTCTATGGGACAGGGGCTTCATCAGCCCCAGCATTTT
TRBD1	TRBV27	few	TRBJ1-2	CASSSRDRVAGYTF	TGTGCCAGCAGTTCCCGGGACAGGGTAGCAGGCTACACCTTC
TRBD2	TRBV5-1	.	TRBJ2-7	CASSWGLAGGPGSYEQYF	TGCGCCAGCAGCTGGGGACTAGCGGGGGGGCCAGGGTCCTACGAGCAGTACTTC
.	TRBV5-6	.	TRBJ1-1	CASSTQGRDTEAFF	TGTGCCAGCAGCACCCAGGGTAGGGACACTGAAGCTTTCTTT
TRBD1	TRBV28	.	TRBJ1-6	CASSTPGQGLSPLHF	TGTGCCAGCAGTACGCCGGGACAGGGTCTTTCACCCCTCCACTTT
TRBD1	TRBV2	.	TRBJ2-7	CASQVPQGVTYEQYF	TGTGCCAGCCAGGTCCCACAGGGGGTCACCTACGAGCAGTACTTC
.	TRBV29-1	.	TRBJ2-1	CSVGHVNNEQFF	TGCAGCGTTGGACACGTAAACAATGAGCAGTTCTTC
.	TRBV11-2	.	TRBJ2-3	CASSLLWADTDTQYF	TGTGCCAGCAGCTTGTTATGGGCAGACACAGATACGCAGTATTTT
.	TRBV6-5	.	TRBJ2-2	CASRRNTGELFF	TGTGCCAGCCGTCGGAACACCGGGGAGCTGTTTTTT
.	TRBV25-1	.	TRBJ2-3	CASSEHSTDTQYF	TGTGCCAGCAGTGAGCACTCCACAGATACGCAGTATTTT
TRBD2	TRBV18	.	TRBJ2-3	CASSPSWTASGAEADTQYF	TGTGCCAGCTCACCGTCCTGGACAGCTAGCGGGGCGGAAGCAGATACGCAGTATTTT
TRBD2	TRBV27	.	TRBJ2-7	CASNKLAGGVGYEQYF	TGTGCCAGCAACAAACTAGCGGGGGGGGTGGGGTACGAGCAGTACTTC